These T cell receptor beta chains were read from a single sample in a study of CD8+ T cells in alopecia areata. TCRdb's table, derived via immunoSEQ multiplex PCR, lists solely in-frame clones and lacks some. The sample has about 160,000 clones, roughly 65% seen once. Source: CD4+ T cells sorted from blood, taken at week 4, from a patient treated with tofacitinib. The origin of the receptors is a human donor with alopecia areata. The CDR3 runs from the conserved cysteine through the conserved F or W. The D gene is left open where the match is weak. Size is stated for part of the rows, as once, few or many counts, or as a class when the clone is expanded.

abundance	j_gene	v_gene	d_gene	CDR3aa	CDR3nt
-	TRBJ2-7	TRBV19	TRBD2	CATQVQSGSYEQYF	TGTGCCACCCAGGTCCAAAGCGGGAGCTACGAGCAGTACTTC
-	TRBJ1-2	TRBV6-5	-	CASSPTGRRGPGYTF	TGTGCCAGCAGCCCGACAGGCCGACGTGGGCCTGGCTACACCTTC
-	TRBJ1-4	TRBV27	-	CASSLLGEAAEKLFF	TGTGCCAGCAGTTTACTGGGGGAGGCGGCTGAAAAACTGTTTTTT
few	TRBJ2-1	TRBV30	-	CACSGHSYNEQFF	TGTGCCTGCTCGGGACATTCCTACAATGAGCAGTTCTTC
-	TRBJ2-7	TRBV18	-	CASSPLTFEQYF	TGTGCCAGCTCACCCCTGACCTTCGAGCAGTACTTC
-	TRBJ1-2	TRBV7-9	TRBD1	CASSGGDSHYGYTF	TGTGCCAGCAGCGGCGGGGACAGCCACTATGGCTACACCTTC
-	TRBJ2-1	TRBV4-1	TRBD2	CASSPGLAGVNYNEQFF	TGCGCCAGCAGCCCGGGACTAGCGGGGGTGAATTACAATGAGCAGTTCTTC
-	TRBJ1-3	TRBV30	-	CAWSVRGNTIYF	TGTGCCTGGAGTGTACGTGGAAACACCATATATTTT
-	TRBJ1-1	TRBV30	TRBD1	CAYRGSPGAFF	TGTGCTTACAGGGGCAGCCCCGGGGCTTTCTTT
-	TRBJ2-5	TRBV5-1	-	CASSAPSETQYF	TGCGCCAGCAGCGCCCCCTCGGAGACCCAGTACTTC
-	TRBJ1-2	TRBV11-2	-	CASSSGFGYTF	TGTGCCAGCAGCTCTGGGTTCGGCTACACCTTC
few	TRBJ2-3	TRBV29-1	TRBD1	CSERQGPDTQYF	TGCAGCGAAAGACAGGGCCCAGATACGCAGTATTTT
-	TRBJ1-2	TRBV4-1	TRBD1	CASSQGNRDRGLLRYGYTF	TGCGCCAGCAGCCAAGGAAACCGGGACAGGGGTTTATTGCGCTATGGCTACACCTTC
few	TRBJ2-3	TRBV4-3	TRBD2	CASSQGGTSGSTDTQYF	TGCGCCAGCAGCCAAGGTGGGACTAGCGGGAGCACAGATACGCAGTATTTT
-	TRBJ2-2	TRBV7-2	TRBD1	CASSLSEQGAGTGELFF	TGTGCCAGCAGCCTATCCGAACAGGGGGCCGGCACCGGGGAGCTGTTTTTT
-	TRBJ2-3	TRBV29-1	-	CSGEGSTDTQYF	TGCAGTGGAGAGGGGAGCACAGATACGCAGTATTTT
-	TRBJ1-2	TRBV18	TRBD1	CASSPRQGHGYTF	TGTGCCAGCTCACCACGACAGGGCCATGGCTACACCTTC
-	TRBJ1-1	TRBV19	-	CASSTIGWRAEAFF	TGTGCCAGTAGTACGATCGGTTGGCGGGCTGAAGCTTTCTTT
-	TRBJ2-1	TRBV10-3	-	CAKLGRGSPSHNEQFF	TGTGCCAAACTCGGCAGGGGTTCCCCCTCCCACAATGAGCAGTTCTTC
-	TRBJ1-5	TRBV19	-	CASSINPRRPINQPQHF	TGTGCCAGTAGTATCAACCCCCGGCGGCCAATCAATCAGCCCCAGCATTTT
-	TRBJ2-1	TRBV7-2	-	CASSLGQRRYGEQFF	TGTGCCAGCAGCTTAGGCCAGAGACGGTACGGTGAGCAGTTCTTC
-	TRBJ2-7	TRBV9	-	CASSVNGQTYEQYF	TGTGCCAGCAGCGTTAACGGGCAAACTTACGAGCAGTACTTC